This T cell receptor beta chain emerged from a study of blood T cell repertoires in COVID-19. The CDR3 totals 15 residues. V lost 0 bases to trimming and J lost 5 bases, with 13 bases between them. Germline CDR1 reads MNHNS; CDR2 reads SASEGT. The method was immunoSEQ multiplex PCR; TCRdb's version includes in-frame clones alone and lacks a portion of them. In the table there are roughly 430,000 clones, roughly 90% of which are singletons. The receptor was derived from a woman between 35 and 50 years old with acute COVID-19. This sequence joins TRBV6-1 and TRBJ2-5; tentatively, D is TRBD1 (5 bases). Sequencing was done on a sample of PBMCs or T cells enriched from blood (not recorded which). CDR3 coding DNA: TGTGCCAGCAGTGAAGCGACGGCAGGGCGGGAGACCCAGTACTTC. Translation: CASSEATAGRETQYF.